This T cell receptor (beta chain) derives from a study of CD8+CD57+ T cells in acquired aplastic anemia. CDR1 is WNHNN and CDR2 is SYGVQD in the germline V gene (reference sequence). There are 15 residues in the CDR3. All sequencing subjects had displayed CD8+CD57+ cell expansion on flow cytometry. Acquired aplastic anemia of severe grade affected all patients. When blood sampling took place, the patients had received no therapy. TCR beta VDJ and CDR3 were profiled, and genomic DNA was the template. TCRdb ran MiXCR on the reads and lists one entry per CDR3 protein. Of under 250,000 distinct CDR3 sequences listed, around half are singletons. A word on this clonotype: This may be a read error: a much more frequent sequence differs by one nucleotide.

Source material: sorted CD4+, CD8+, or CD8+CD57+ T cells (not recorded which) from PBMCs. This clonotype originated in a human donor with aplastic anemia. The chain is built from TRBV10-1 and TRBJ1-1; D might be TRBD1 (5 bases). CDR3 protein: CAISDGQTNTRGAFF. In DNA form, the CDR3 reads TGTGCCATCAGTGACGGACAAACGAACACTCGTGGGGCTTTCTTT.